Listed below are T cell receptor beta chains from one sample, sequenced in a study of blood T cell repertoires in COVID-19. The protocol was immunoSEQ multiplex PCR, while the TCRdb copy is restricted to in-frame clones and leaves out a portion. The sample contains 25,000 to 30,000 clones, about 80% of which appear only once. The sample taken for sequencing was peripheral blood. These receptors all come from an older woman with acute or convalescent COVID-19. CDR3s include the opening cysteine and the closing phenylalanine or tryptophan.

CDR3 protein: CASSPQGLGTQYF; V gene: TRBV19; J gene: TRBJ2-3; CDR3 length: 13
CDR3 protein: CASRRGTPAETQYF; V gene: TRBV10-2; J gene: TRBJ2-5; CDR3 length: 14
CDR3 protein: CASSIPTPGAFF; V gene: TRBV19; J gene: TRBJ1-1; CDR3 length: 12
CDR3 protein: CASSFGLGNEQFF; V gene: TRBV4-3; J gene: TRBJ2-1; CDR3 length: 13
CDR3 protein: CASSAGRTTGNYGYTF; V gene: TRBV28; J gene: TRBJ1-2; CDR3 length: 16
CDR3 protein: CASRLAGGKETQYF; V gene: TRBV5-8; J gene: TRBJ2-5; CDR3 length: 14
CDR3 protein: CSVEAGGNTGELFF; V gene: TRBV29-1; J gene: TRBJ2-2; CDR3 length: 14
CDR3 protein: CASSPPGITLGGTQYF; V gene: TRBV7-2; J gene: TRBJ2-5; CDR3 length: 16
CDR3 protein: CASSSGDRPYEQYF; V gene: TRBV5-1; J gene: TRBJ2-7; CDR3 length: 14
CDR3 protein: CASVTSLGSELYNEQFF; V gene: TRBV5-6; J gene: TRBJ2-1; CDR3 length: 17
CDR3 protein: CASSDTRDSGNTIYF; V gene: TRBV4-1; J gene: TRBJ1-3; CDR3 length: 15
CDR3 protein: CASSQDRGNEQLF; V gene: TRBV4-2; J gene: TRBJ2-1; CDR3 length: 13
CDR3 protein: CASSYGGTVSYEQYF; V gene: TRBV6-5; J gene: TRBJ2-7; CDR3 length: 15
CDR3 protein: CASEGQGANEKLFF; V gene: TRBV2; J gene: TRBJ1-4; CDR3 length: 14
CDR3 protein: CASSQDSSSGNTIYF; V gene: TRBV5-1; J gene: TRBJ1-3; CDR3 length: 15
CDR3 protein: CASSSQTGGAADTQYF; V gene: TRBV28; J gene: TRBJ2-3; CDR3 length: 16
CDR3 protein: CSVDASGGRGFTDTQYF; V gene: TRBV29-1; J gene: TRBJ2-3; CDR3 length: 17
CDR3 protein: CASSGRRGGNTGELFF; V gene: TRBV2; J gene: TRBJ2-2; CDR3 length: 16
CDR3 protein: CASSLEVTSGYEQYF; V gene: TRBV7-8; J gene: TRBJ2-7; CDR3 length: 15
CDR3 protein: CASSREGTGGYEQYF; V gene: TRBV6-4; J gene: TRBJ2-7; CDR3 length: 15
CDR3 protein: CASSYLDRENSPLHF; V gene: TRBV6-2/TRBV6-3; J gene: TRBJ1-6; CDR3 length: 15
CDR3 protein: CASSSRQLANYGYTF; V gene: TRBV7-2; J gene: TRBJ1-2; CDR3 length: 15
CDR3 protein: CASSLKGPDTGEQFF; V gene: TRBV5-1; J gene: TRBJ2-1; CDR3 length: 15
CDR3 protein: CSASGTPSNSFYGYTF; V gene: TRBV20-1; J gene: TRBJ1-2; CDR3 length: 16
CDR3 protein: CAISVLAGDYEQYF; V gene: TRBV10-3; J gene: TRBJ2-7; CDR3 length: 14
CDR3 protein: CATSASSFSEAFF; V gene: TRBV24-1; J gene: TRBJ1-1; CDR3 length: 13
CDR3 protein: CASSAGTSKETQYF; V gene: TRBV5-1; J gene: TRBJ2-5; CDR3 length: 14
CDR3 protein: CATSIAGGPYNEQFF; V gene: TRBV24-1; J gene: TRBJ2-1; CDR3 length: 15
CDR3 protein: CASSATAISNQPQHF; V gene: TRBV2; J gene: TRBJ1-5; CDR3 length: 15
CDR3 protein: CASSLEQYNSPLHF; V gene: TRBV7-9; J gene: TRBJ1-6; CDR3 length: 14
CDR3 protein: CASSLESAGGLGTEAFF; V gene: TRBV7-9; J gene: TRBJ1-1; CDR3 length: 17
CDR3 protein: CASESGAYEQYF; V gene: TRBV28; J gene: TRBJ2-7; CDR3 length: 12
CDR3 protein: CASSRGMTGGAGDEQYF; V gene: TRBV4-1; J gene: TRBJ2-7; CDR3 length: 17
CDR3 protein: CASRGSEYNEQFF; V gene: TRBV6-5; J gene: TRBJ2-1; CDR3 length: 13
CDR3 protein: CASSHPGTGKRNEQFF; V gene: TRBV3-1/TRBV3-2; J gene: TRBJ2-1; CDR3 length: 16
CDR3 protein: CASSLTGTIQETQYF; V gene: TRBV5-6; J gene: TRBJ2-5; CDR3 length: 15